This TCR beta chain appears in the sequencing data of a study of CXCR3-negative and CXCR3-positive naive CD8 T cells. General observations from the study: Much lower diversity was found in memory CD8+ cells, while both naive subsets had comparably high diversity.

TRB cDNA libraries were made by UMI-labeled 5' RACE. No DNA is given; TCRdb re-called the 5' RACE reads and lists each CDR3 protein once. This specimen shows approximately 5,800 distinct CDR3 sequences; the ten leading clones hold approximately 1.7%. This CDR3 is built from 15 residues. The germline V gene has CDR1 MNHEY and CDR2 SMNVEV (reference sequence). Frequency places this clonotype as medium-sized. The antigen is undetermined. Those CD8+ T cells considered naive were CD45RO-CCR7+CD27+CD95-. The sample consisted of naive CXCR3- CD8+ T cells from blood. Stated subset: CD45RO-CCR7+CD27+CD95- naive CD8+ T cells lacking CXCR3 (TNR3-). This sequence joins TRBV27 and TRBJ1-6. The sequence was obtained from a human donor in good health. Some clones in this sample may be carry-over from other donors' samples. The CDR3 reads CASSLERTPLSPLHF.